The 16 T cell receptor beta chains presented below share a single source sample, sequenced in a study of regulatory T cells in long-lasting Graves disease. The time point is: persistent/refractory GD, antithyroid drugs over 5 years with positive TRAb. There was RNA extracted from PBMCs, and the TCR library was made from it. For TCR beta, libraries came from iRepertoire HTBI primers and Arm-PCR of CDR3 regions. TCRdb re-derived calls from the multiplex PCR reads in MiXCR, one entry per CDR3 protein. The sample records 400,000 or so distinct CDR3 sequences, roughly 20% being singletons. This specimen was peripheral blood mononuclear cells (PBMCs), taken when the disease was refractory, from a patient treated with antithyroid drugs. Receptors were obtained from a female donor with Graves disease.

This clonotype has just a few counts. The chain uses TRBV28 and TRBJ2-2, with D maybe TRBD1 (6 bases). From germline, CDR1 is MDHEN and CDR2 SYDVKM. Trimming removed 6 bases at V and 2 bases at J, with 16 bases between. The CDR3 has 16 residues. DNA for the CDR3: TGTGCCAGCAGCTCACCGGACAGCGCTAACACCGGGGAGCTGTTTTTT. Translation: CASSSPDSANTGELFF.

This clonotype was found many times. This chain connects TRBV6-2 or TRBV6-3 to TRBJ1-1; D uncertain. CDR3 length equals 15 residues. Trimming stripped 0 bases from V and 0 bases from J, with 8 bases between. Looked up from germline, CDR1 is MNHEY and CDR2 is SVGEGT. CDR3 amino acids: CASSYSRIMNTEAFF. In nucleotides, the CDR3 is TGTGCCAGCAGTTACTCAAGGATAATGAACACTGAAGCTTTCTTT.

This clonotype was recorded at least ten times. J is TRBJ2-2 and V is TRBV28, with D hard to call. V dropped 6 bases and J dropped 0 bases, with 5 bases sitting between them. CDR3 length equals 13 residues. CDR1 and CDR2 from the germline V gene are MDHEN and SYDVKM. The CDR3 is CASRGPNTGELFF. The CDR3 nucleotides read TGTGCCAGCAGGGGTCCGAACACCGGGGAGCTGTTTTTT. Full variable domain (missing parts from reference TRBV28 and TRBJ2-2): DVKVTQSSRYLVKRTGEKVFLECVQDMDHENMFWYRQDPGLGLRLIYFSYDVKMKEKGDIPEGYSVSREKKERFSLILESASTNQTSMYLCASRGPNTGELFFGEGSRLTVL.

This clonotype has at least ten counts. J is TRBJ2-5 and V is TRBV28; D not resolved. Trimming removed 5 bases at V and 1 base at J, with 11 bases between. Germline loops: CDR1 MDHEN, CDR2 SYDVKM. This CDR3 contains 14 residues. The DNA for the CDR3 is TGTGCCAGCAGTGCACCAGGCATCCAAGAGACCCAGTACTTC. It is translated as CASSAPGIQETQYF.

Details on this clonotype: Mismatch with germline at one junction end may stem from a read error. In DNA form, the CDR3 reads TGTGCCAGCAGTTTAACAGGAGGAGGCTCCACCTTC. This codes for CASSLTGGGSTF. The genes are TRBV27 and TRBJ1-2; D may be TRBD1 (5 bases). Germline V gene lookup returns CDR1 MNHEY and CDR2 SMNVEV (reference sequence). The CDR3 runs to 12 residues.

Remarks on this clonotype: A single base separates this from a much larger clone, so it may be a read error. V and J are TRBV6-9 and TRBJ2-5; 7 bases match TRBD2. The V gene's germline CDR1 is MNHGY and CDR2 SVAAGI. This CDR3 has 20 amino acids. The J segment lost 1 base and the V segment lost 3 bases, leaving 20 bases of the junction unmatched. The CDR3 DNA follows: TGTGCCAGCAGTTACCCCGCCGCTAGCGGAACCTACCGCCTCCAAGAGACCCAGTACTTC. Translating gives CASSYPAASGTYRLQETQYF.

With respect to this clonotype: A single base separates this from a much larger clone, so it may be a read error. The chain uses TRBV11-1 and TRBJ2-5; D may be TRBD1 or TRBD2 (5 bases each). CDR1 and CDR2 (germline): SGHAT, FQDESV (reference sequence). CDR3 size: 14 residues. CDR3 sequence reads: CASSSSGLGETQHF. The CDR3 bases are TGTGCCAGCAGCTCTTCAGGGCTAGGGGAGACCCAGCACTTC. The full variable domain, with the rest looked up from reference TRBV11-1 and TRBJ2-5, is EAEVAQSPRYKITEKSQAVAFWCDPISGHATLYWYRQILGQGPELLVQFQDESVVDDSQLPKDRFSAERLKGVDSTLKIQPAELGDSAMYLCASSSSGLGETQHFGPGTRLLVL.

The chain recombines TRBV4-3 with TRBJ2-5, with 11 bases lining up with TRBD2. This CDR3 is built from 15 residues. Trimming cost V 4 bases and J 1 base; bases outside gene matches: 2. From germline, CDR1 is LGHNA and CDR2 YSLEER. DNA for the CDR3: TGCGCCAGCAGCCCGGGACTAGCGGTCCAAGAGACCCAGTACTTC. Translating gives CASSPGLAVQETQYF.

This clonotype was seen ten or more times. The rearrangement uses TRBV30 and TRBJ2-7; TRBD1 matches at 9 bases. CDR1 is GTSNPN and CDR2 is SVGIG in the germline V gene (reference sequence). The CDR3 contains 14 residues. Losses at the gene ends were 3 bases for V and 0 bases for J; bases not matched to a gene: 3. CDR3 DNA: TGTGCCTGGAGCGGGACAGGGCGCTCCTACGAGCAGTACTTC. Encoded protein: CAWSGTGRSYEQYF.

This clonotype was found many times. The chain links TRBV5-8 to TRBJ2-7; D might be TRBD1 (5 bases). This CDR3 is 12 amino acids long. CDR1 is SGHTS and CDR2 is YDEGEE in the germline V gene. V was shortened by 2 bases and J by 6 bases, with 9 bases between the two germline ends. The DNA of the CDR3 is TGTGCCAGCAGCTTAATAGGGGCCGAGCAGTACTTC. Protein: CASSLIGAEQYF.

The CDR3 coding sequence is TGTGCCAGCAGCCCAGGGACAGGGGGCCCGAGCTCCTACGAGCAGTACTTC. Translated: CASSPGTGGPSSYEQYF. The chain combines TRBV11-2 with TRBJ2-7; 12 bases are a match to TRBD1. V was clipped by 5 bases and J by 0 bases; unmatched bases: 8. Germline assignment: CDR1 SGHAT and CDR2 FQNNGV. The CDR3 totals 17 residues.

The chain has TRBV20-1 and TRBJ1-1; D gene ambiguous. The CDR3 is made up of 12 amino acids. Germline assignment: CDR1 DFQATT and CDR2 SNEGSKA (reference sequence). Trimming left V 0 bases short and J 0 bases short, with 2 bases between. The CDR3 sequence: CSARDVNTEAFF. The CDR3 region has the DNA TGCAGTGCTAGAGATGTGAACACTGAAGCTTTCTTT.

The chain couples TRBV11-1 to TRBJ2-7; 9 bases line up with TRBD2. V lost 1 base and J lost 5; bases outside the gene matches: 6. This CDR3 has 15 amino acids. CDR1 SGHAT and CDR2 FQDESV come from the germline V gene (reference sequence). DNA of the CDR3: TGTGCCAGCAGCTTAGTCGGTTTAGCGGGAGACGAGCAGTACTTC. Protein: CASSLVGLAGDEQYF.

In the case of this clonotype: A much larger clone is a single base away; this may be a read error. V is TRBV6-1 and J is TRBJ1-1; 7 bases fit TRBD1. V shed 5 bases and J 6 bases; nucleotides not matched to a gene: 6. Germline values: CDR1 MNHNS, CDR2 SASEGT. CDR3 length: 13 residues. CDR3 loop: CASSNGQGAEAFF. The CDR3 coding sequence is TGTGCCAGCAGTAACGGCCAGGGGGCTGAAGCTTTCTTT.

This chain links TRBV7-2 with TRBJ2-7, with D hard to call. The CDR3 consists of 13 residues. V lost 5 bases to trimming and J lost 9 bases, with 17 bases between them. The germline V gene has CDR1 SGHTA and CDR2 FQGNSA. CDR3 amino acids: CASSPTGPAGQYF. The CDR3 DNA reads as TGTGCCAGCAGCCCCACCGGGCCCGCCGGGCAGTACTTC. Combining the CDR3 with reference TRBV7-2 and TRBJ2-7 gives the whole variable domain GAGVSQSPSNKVTEKGKDVELRCDPISGHTALYWYRQSLGQGLEFLIYFQGNSAPDKSGLPSDRFSAERTGGSVSTLTIQRTQQEDSAVYLCASSPTGPAGQYFGPGTRLTVT.

This clonotype was recorded at least ten times. This chain joins TRBV28 and TRBJ1-1; tentative D call: TRBD1 (5 bases). Per the germline V gene, CDR1 is MDHEN and CDR2 is SYDVKM. The CDR3 consists of 14 residues. The germline V and J ends were trimmed by 6 bases and 6 bases, with 17 bases remaining between them. Here the CDR3 reads CASSRRGVGAEAFF. The CDR3 nucleotides read TGTGCCAGCAGCCGGAGGGGCGTGGGGGCTGAAGCTTTCTTT.